The 11 T cell receptor beta chains listed next were all sequenced from one sample in a study of shared clonotypes between healthy human individuals. Measured with immunoSEQ multiplex PCR; TCRdb has only the in-frame clones, and not every one. The table records millions of clones, roughly 93% of them present only once. Input material: naive CD4+ T cells from PBMCs. This sample's subset: CD45RA+ positively selected. The receptors stem from a man between 18 and 35 years old in good health. Some clones in this sample may be carry-over from other donors' samples.

The rearrangement uses TRBV19 and TRBJ2-1; 8 bases are shared with TRBD2. The CDR3 length is 16 residues. CDR1 LNHDA and CDR2 SQIVND come from the germline V gene (reference sequence). V trimming: 3 bases; J trimming: 1 base; junction bases outside the gene matches: 5. The CDR3, as DNA: TGTGCCAGTAGTATCTCAGGGACTAGATCCTACAATGAGCAGTTCTTC. It is translated as CASSISGTRSYNEQFF. The whole variable domain, filled in from reference TRBV19 and TRBJ2-1, reads DGGITQSPKYLFRKEGQNVTLSCEQNLNHDAMYWYRQDPGQGLRLIYYSQIVNDFQKGDIAEGYSVSREKKESFPLTVTSAQKNPTAFYLCASSISGTRSYNEQFFGPGTRLTVL.

The rearrangement links TRBV9 to TRBJ1-4, with D maybe TRBD1 (5 bases). Germline lookup yields CDR1 SGDLS and CDR2 YYNGEE. This CDR3 region has 13 residues. V gave up 3 bases and J gave up 8 bases, with 11 bases separating them. In DNA, the CDR3 is TGTGCCAGCAGCGGAATCGGGGCGGAAAAACTGTTTTTT. Translating it yields CASSGIGAEKLFF.

This rearrangement joins TRBV9 to TRBJ2-4; 9 nucleotides align to TRBD2. The CDR3 covers 15 residues. Germline V gene lookup returns CDR1 SGDLS and CDR2 YYNGEE. Trimming took 3 bases from V and 8 from J; bases not matched to a gene: 9. As DNA, the CDR3 is TGTGCCAGCAGCGCCACCCTGACTAGCGGAGACATTCAGTACTTC. Encoded protein: CASSATLTSGDIQYF.

This clone has only one observation. The chain combines TRBV5-1 with TRBJ2-7; D is possibly TRBD2 (5 bases). The CDR3 covers 15 residues. V lost 1 base and J lost 2, with 13 bases in between. The germline V gene has CDR1 SGHRS and CDR2 YFSETQ. In DNA, the CDR3 is TGCGCCAGCAGCTTGTCCGTCGGGGTGGCCTACGAGCAGTACTTC. Its protein product is CASSLSVGVAYEQYF. Drawing the rest from reference TRBV5-1 and TRBJ2-7, the complete variable domain is KAGVTQTPRYLIKTRGQQVTLSCSPISGHRSVSWYQQTPGQGLQFLFEYFSETQRNKGNFPGRFSGRQFSNSRSEMNVSTLELGDSALYLCASSLSVGVAYEQYFGPGTRLTVT.

As DNA, the CDR3 is TGTGCCAGTAAAAAGTCGTGGAGTACAGATACGCAGTATTTT. Translated: CASKKSWSTDTQYF. The chain has TRBV19 and TRBJ2-3; D gene uncertain. The CDR3 contains 14 residues. V lost 7 bases and J lost 3, with 14 bases in between. Per germline, CDR1 LNHDA and CDR2 SQIVND (reference sequence).

The rearrangement uses TRBV4-1 and TRBJ2-3; TRBD2 agrees at 10 bases. The CDR3 consists of 18 residues. From germline, CDR1 is MGHRA and CDR2 YSYEKL. V was pared by 1 base and J by 4 bases, with 11 bases of the junction left unmatched. The CDR3 nucleotides read TGCGCCAGCAGCCAAGTAATAGCTAGCGGGAGAATGGCAGATACGCAGTATTTT. Residues: CASSQVIASGRMADTQYF.

The gene calls are TRBV10-1 and TRBJ2-3; 7 bases match TRBD1. The V gene end was trimmed by 11 bases and the J gene end by 3 bases; junction bases not matched to a gene: 11. The CDR3 runs 14 residues. The V gene's germline CDR1 is WNHNN and CDR2 SYGVQD (reference sequence). The CDR3 here is CASPTGRSTDTQYF. CDR3 bases: TGCGCCTCCCCGACAGGGCGAAGTACAGATACGCAGTATTTT.

The genes are TRBV30 and TRBJ1-2; a possible D gene is TRBD1 (6 bases). Trimming cost V 2 bases and J 3 bases, with 13 bases left between them. This CDR3 is built from 14 residues. CDR1 is GTSNPN and CDR2 is SVGIG in the germline V gene (reference sequence). DNA of the CDR3: TGTGCCTGGAGTATGGGGGGCTATGACTATGGCTACACCTTC. It specifies CAWSMGGYDYGYTF.

This clone was recorded once. V and J are TRBV28 and TRBJ2-6; no clear D gene. This CDR3 contains 15 residues. The germline V gene encodes CDR1 MDHEN and CDR2 SYDVKM. Trimming took 8 bases from V and 0 from J, leaving 11 bases between them. The CDR3 region has the DNA TGTGCCAGCCATACAGCTTTCTCTGGGGCCAACGTCCTGACTTTC. This codes for CASHTAFSGANVLTF.

In this sample, this clone turned up a few times. Other DNA sequences in this sample translate to the same CDR3. This chain uses TRBV7-2 with TRBJ1-1, with D uncertain. CDR1 is SGHTA and CDR2 is FQGNSA in the germline V gene. CDR3 length: 13 amino acids. Deletions cut 3 bases from V and 1 base from J, with 6 bases between. The CDR3 nucleotides are TGTGCCAGCAGCTTGACACGGAACACTGAAGCTTTCTTT. Translated, it gives CASSLTRNTEAFF.

The V call is TRBV6-1, the J call TRBJ1-2; weak D call: TRBD1 (5 bases). V was cut by 11 bases and J by 3 bases, with 10 bases left in between. The CDR3 sequence is 11 residues long. Germline CDR1 reads MNHNS; CDR2 reads SASEGT. DNA for the CDR3: TGTGCCGGGGGGGACTACTATGGCTACACCTTC. Its translation is CAGGDYYGYTF.